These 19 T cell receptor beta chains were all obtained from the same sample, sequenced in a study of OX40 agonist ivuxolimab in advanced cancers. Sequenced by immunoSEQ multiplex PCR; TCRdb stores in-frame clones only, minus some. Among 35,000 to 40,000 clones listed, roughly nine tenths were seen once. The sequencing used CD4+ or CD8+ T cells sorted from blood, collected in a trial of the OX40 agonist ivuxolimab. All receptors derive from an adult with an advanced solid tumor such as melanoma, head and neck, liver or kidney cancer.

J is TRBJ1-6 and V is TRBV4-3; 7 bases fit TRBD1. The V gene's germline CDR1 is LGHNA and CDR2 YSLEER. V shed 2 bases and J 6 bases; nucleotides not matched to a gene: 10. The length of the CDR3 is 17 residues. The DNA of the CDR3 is TGCGCCAGCAGCCAAATTCCGACAGGGAGGACTAATTCACCCCTCCACTTT. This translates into CASSQIPTGRTNSPLHF.

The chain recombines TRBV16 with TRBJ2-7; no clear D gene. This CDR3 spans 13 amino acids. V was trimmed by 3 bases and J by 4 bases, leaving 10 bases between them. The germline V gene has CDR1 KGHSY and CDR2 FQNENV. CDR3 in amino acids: CASSQASSYEQYF. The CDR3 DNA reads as TGTGCCAGCAGCCAGGCCAGCTCATACGAGCAGTACTTC.

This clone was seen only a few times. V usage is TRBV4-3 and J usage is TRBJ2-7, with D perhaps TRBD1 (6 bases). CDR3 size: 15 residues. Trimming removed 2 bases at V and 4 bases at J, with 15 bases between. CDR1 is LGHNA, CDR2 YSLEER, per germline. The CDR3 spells CASSQYRESGYEQYF. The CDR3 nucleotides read TGCGCCAGCAGCCAATACAGGGAATCTGGATACGAGCAGTACTTC.

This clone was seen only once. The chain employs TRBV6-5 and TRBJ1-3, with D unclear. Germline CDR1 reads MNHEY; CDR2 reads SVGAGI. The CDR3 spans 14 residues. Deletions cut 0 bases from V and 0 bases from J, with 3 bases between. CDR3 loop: CASSYSHSGNTIYF. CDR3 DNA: TGTGCCAGCAGTTACTCCCACTCTGGAAACACCATATATTTT.

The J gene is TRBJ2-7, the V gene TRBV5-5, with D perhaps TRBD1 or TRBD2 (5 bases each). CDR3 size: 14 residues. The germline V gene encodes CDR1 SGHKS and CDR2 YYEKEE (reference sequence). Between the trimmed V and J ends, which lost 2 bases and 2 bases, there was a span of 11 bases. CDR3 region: CASSLWGIAYEQYF. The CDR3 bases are TGTGCCAGCAGCTTATGGGGGATTGCCTACGAGCAGTACTTC. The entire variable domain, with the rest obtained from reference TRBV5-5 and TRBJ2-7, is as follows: DAGVTQSPTHLIKTRGQQVTLRCSPISGHKSVSWYQQVLGQGPQFIFQYYEKEERGRGNFPDRFSARQFPNYSSELNVNALLLGDSALYLCASSLWGIAYEQYFGPGTRLTVT.

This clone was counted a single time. In DNA form, the CDR3 reads TGCAGCGCCCTCCATGGTGGGGAGCTGTTTTTT. This codes for CSALHGGELFF. The genes are TRBV29-1 and TRBJ2-2, with D unresolved. There are 11 residues in the CDR3. Germline CDR1 reads SQVTM; CDR2 reads ANQGSEA. Trimming took off 7 bases at V and 8 bases at J, with 11 bases between the two ends.

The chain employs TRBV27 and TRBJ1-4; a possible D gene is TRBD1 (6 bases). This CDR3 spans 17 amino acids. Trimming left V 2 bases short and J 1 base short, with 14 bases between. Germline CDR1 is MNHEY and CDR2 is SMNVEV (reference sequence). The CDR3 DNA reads TGTGCCAGCAGTTTAGGCGCGGGCAGGGGAACTAATGAAAAACTGTTTTTT. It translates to CASSLGAGRGTNEKLFF.

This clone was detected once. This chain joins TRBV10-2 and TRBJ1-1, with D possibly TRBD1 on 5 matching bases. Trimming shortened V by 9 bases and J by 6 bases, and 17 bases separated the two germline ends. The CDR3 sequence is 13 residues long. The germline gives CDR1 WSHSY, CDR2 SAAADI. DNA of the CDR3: TGCGCCAGTATTGACACTGAAGGGGCTGAAGCTTTCTTT. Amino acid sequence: CASIDTEGAEAFF.

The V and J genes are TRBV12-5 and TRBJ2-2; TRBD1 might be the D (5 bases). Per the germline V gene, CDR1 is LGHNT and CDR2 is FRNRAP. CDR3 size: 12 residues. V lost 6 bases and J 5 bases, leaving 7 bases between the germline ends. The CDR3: CASGPGTGELFF. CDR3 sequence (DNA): TGTGCTAGTGGCCCAGGGACCGGGGAGCTGTTTTTT.

CDR3 sequence (DNA): TGTGCCAGCAGTCATGGACAGGGCTATGGCTACACCTTC. Protein product: CASSHGQGYGYTF. The chain links TRBV6-5 to TRBJ1-2, with 8 bases that match TRBD1. Germline trimming cut 5 bases from V and 4 bases from J; bases unmatched to any gene: 3. The CDR3 has 13 residues. CDR1 MNHEY and CDR2 SVGAGI come from the germline V gene.

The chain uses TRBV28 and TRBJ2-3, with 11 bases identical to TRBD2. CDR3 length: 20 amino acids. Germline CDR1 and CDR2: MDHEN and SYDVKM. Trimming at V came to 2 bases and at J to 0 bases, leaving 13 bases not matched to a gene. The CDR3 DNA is TGTGCCAGCAGTTTACCCGCCCTAGCGGGGGGTTCCTCTAGCACAGATACGCAGTATTTT. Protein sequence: CASSLPALAGGSSSTDTQYF.

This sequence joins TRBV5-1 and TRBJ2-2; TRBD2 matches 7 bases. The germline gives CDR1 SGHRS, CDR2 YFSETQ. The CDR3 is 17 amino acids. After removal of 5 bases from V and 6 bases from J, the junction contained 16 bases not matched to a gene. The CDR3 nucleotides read TGCGCCAGCAGGTCGGTGGGGAGGGGTCCCGTGGCCGGGGAGCTGTTTTTT. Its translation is CASRSVGRGPVAGELFF.

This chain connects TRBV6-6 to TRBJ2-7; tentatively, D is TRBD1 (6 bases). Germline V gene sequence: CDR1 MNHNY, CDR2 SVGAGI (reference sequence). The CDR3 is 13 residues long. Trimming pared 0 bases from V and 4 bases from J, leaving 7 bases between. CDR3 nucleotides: TGTGCCAGCAGTTACTCCGACAGGTACGAGCAGTACTTC. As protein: CASSYSDRYEQYF.

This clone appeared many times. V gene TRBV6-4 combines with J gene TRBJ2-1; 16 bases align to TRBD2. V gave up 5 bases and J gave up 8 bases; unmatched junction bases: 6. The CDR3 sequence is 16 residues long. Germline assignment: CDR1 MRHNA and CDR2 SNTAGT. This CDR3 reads CASSNTGLAGGHEQFF. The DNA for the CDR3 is TGTGCCAGCAGTAACACGGGACTAGCGGGGGGGCATGAGCAGTTCTTC.

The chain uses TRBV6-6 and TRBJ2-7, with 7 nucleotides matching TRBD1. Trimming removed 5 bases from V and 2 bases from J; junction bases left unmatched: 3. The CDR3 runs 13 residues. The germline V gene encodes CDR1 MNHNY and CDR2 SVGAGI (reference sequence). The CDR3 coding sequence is TGTGCCAGCAGTCCGACAGGGCCCTACGAGCAGTACTTC. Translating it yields CASSPTGPYEQYF.

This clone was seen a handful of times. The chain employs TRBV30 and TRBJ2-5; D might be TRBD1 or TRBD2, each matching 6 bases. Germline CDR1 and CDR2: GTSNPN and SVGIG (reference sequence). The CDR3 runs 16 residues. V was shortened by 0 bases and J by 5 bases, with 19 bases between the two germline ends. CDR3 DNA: TGTGCCTGGAGTGTCCCTTTCTTGGGGGGCGGCGAGACCCAGTACTTC. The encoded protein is CAWSVPFLGGGETQYF.

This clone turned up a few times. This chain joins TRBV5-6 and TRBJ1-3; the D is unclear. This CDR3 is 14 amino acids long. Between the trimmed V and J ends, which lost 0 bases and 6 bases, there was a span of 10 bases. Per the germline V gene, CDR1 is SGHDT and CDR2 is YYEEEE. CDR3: CASSLGTQSNTIYF. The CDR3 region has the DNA TGTGCCAGCAGCTTGGGGACGCAATCAAACACCATATATTTT.

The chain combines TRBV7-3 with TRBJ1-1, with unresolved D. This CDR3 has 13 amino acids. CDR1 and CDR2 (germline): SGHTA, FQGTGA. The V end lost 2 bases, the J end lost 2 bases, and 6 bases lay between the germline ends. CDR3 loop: CASSLLSNTEAFF. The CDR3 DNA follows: TGTGCCAGCAGCTTATTATCTAACACTGAAGCTTTCTTT.

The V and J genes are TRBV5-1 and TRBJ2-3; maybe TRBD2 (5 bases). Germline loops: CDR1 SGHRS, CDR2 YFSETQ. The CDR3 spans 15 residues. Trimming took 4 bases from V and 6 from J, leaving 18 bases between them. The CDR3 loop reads CASSVNGEGRDTQYF. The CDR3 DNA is TGCGCCAGCAGCGTAAACGGGGAAGGGCGGGATACGCAGTATTTT.